This entry describes one T cell receptor (beta chain). Method: immunoSEQ multiplex PCR; TCRdb's copy keeps in-frame clones and lacks some. The sample records approximately 170,000 clones, less than 90% being singletons. CDR3 length: 17 residues. The V end lost 8 bases, the J end lost 3 bases, and 28 bases lay between the germline ends. CDR1 is SQVTM, CDR2 ANQGSEA, per germline. Study members were between about 18 and 95 years old and lived in some 22 US regions. The data derive from a study of blood T cell repertoires in COVID-19. The receptor was isolated from a woman aged 45-65 years who had recovered from COVID-19. V gene TRBV29-1 combines with J gene TRBJ1-1; D ambiguous. The sequenced material came from PBMCs or T cells enriched from blood (not recorded which). The CDR3 DNA sequence: TGCAGCCTTTCCCAACCCGGGATCGGCGATTGGGACACTGAAGCTTTCTTT. It specifies CSLSQPGIGDWDTEAFF.